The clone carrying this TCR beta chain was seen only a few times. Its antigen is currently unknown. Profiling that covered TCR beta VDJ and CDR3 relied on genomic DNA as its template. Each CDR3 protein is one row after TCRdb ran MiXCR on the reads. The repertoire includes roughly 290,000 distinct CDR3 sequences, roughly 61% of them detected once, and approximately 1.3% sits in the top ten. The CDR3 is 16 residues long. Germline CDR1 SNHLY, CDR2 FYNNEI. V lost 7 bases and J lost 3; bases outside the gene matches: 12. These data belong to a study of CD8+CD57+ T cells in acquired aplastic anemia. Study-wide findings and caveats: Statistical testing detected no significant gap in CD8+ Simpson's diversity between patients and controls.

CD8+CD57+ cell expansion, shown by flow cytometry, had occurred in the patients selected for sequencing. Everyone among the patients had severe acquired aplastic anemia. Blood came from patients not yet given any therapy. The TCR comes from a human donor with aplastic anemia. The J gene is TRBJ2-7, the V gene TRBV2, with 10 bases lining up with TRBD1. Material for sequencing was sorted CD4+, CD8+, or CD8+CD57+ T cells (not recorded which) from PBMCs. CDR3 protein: CASTSSVGTGVYEQYF. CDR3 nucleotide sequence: TGTGCCAGCACCTCAAGTGTAGGGACAGGGGTCTACGAGCAGTACTTC.